This T cell receptor beta chain stems from a study of cytomegalovirus exposure and HLA in healthy donors. The study's findings and limits: One variant, a missense change in DCLRE1C, was linked in a later analysis to TCR beta V- and J-gene trimming. When analyzed later, the rates of TCR association showed variation by HLA locus, with DRB1 the most and HLA-C the fewest. For most TCR beta V segments, an earlier analysis put the productive rate at about 90% or about 30% of the time.

PCR involved 60 Vbeta and 13 Jbeta primers. The assay was immunoSEQ multiplex PCR, and TCRdb's table has in-frame clones only and misses some. The sample yields 100,000 to 150,000 clones, around 76% seen once. A word on this clone: What it binds is not known.

Germline V gene data show CDR1 as MDHEN and CDR2 as SYDVKM. The junction had 6 bases not matched to a gene; V was cut back by 7 bases and J by 1 base. This CDR3 region has 14 residues. The chain couples TRBV28 to TRBJ1-1; 7 bases are a match to TRBD1. What was sequenced was PBMCs. The clonotype originates from a male donor in good health and CMV-seronegative. CDR3 protein: CASTTGVGNTEAFF. Written as DNA, the CDR3 is TGTGCCAGCACCACAGGGGTGGGGAACACTGAAGCTTTCTTT.